This TCR beta chain was documented in a study of blood T cell repertoires in COVID-19. Study in general: Acute and convalescent COVID-19 samples came from the United States, Italy and Spain. PBMCs, B-cell-depleted T cells, or T cells were the source of the cDNA or gDNA that made up the material.

In the authors' workflow: Using reference gene primer amplification, nucleated cell counts were estimated. TCRdb keeps only in-frame clones here, not all; method: immunoSEQ multiplex PCR. The V and J calls and clone size are taken from that table; D and trimming were inferred from the DNA. The table shows some 95,000 clones, with around 80% occurring only once. From germline, CDR1 is LGHDT and CDR2 YNNKEL (reference sequence). CDR3 length equals 16 residues. The trim removed 4 bases at V and 0 bases at J, leaving 4 bases unmatched. The receptor was derived from a man between 65 and 85 years old with acute or convalescent COVID-19. The V call is TRBV3-1 (or the pseudogene TRBV3-2), the J call TRBJ1-4, with 8 bases that match TRBD1. Sequenced material: peripheral blood. The CDR3, as DNA: TGTGCCAGCAGCCTCCAGGGGGCATCAACTAATGAAAAACTGTTTTTT. This encodes CASSLQGASTNEKLFF.